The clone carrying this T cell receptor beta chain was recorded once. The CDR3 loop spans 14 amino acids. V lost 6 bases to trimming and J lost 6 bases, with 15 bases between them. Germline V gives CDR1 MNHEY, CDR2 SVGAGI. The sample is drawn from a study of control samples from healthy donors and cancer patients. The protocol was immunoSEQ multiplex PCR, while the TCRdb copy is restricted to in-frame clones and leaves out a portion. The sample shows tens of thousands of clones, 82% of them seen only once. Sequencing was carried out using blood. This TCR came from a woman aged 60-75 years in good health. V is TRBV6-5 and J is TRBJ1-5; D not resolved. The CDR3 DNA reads TGTGCCAGCAGACCATACAGCTCGGTTCAGCCCCAGCATTTT. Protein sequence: CASRPYSSVQPQHF.